A selection of T cell receptor beta chains follows, all from one sample in a study of blood T cell repertoires in COVID-19. TCRdb's copy holds only in-frame clones and misses some; the assay was immunoSEQ multiplex PCR. The sample consists of around 150,000 clones, around 86% of them appearing once. Specimen: peripheral blood. The receptors come from a man between 70 and 80 years old with acute or convalescent COVID-19. CDR3s include the opening cysteine and the closing phenylalanine or tryptophan.

v_gene	j_gene	CDR3aa
TRBV14	TRBJ2-7	CASSKGLAATYEQYF
TRBV5-1	TRBJ2-1	CASSLVAGGYNEQFF
TRBV4-3	TRBJ1-3	CASSQVWGGTGIAGNTIYF
TRBV5-4	TRBJ2-1	CASSLSSGSSYNEQFF
TRBV7-6	TRBJ2-5	CASSLRSTGGLETQYF
TRBV28	TRBJ1-5	CATEFSGGQNQPQHF
TRBV5-8	TRBJ2-5	CASSLGQGQTQYF
TRBV3-1/TRBV3-2	TRBJ1-1	CASRPGQGGSGEAFF
TRBV27	TRBJ2-6	CASSWGRGGSGANVLTF
TRBV7-3	TRBJ2-1	CASSLGSGWSYNEQFF
TRBV7-2	TRBJ1-2	CASSTEQSNYGYTF
TRBV24-1	TRBJ1-1	CATRGQMNTEAFF
TRBV5-1	TRBJ2-7	CASSMTRSYEQYF
TRBV18	TRBJ2-6	CASLSSGANVLTF
TRBV19	TRBJ1-1	CASSIKGDTEAFF
TRBV11-3	TRBJ2-7	CASSFSGTSAMYF
TRBV6-5	TRBJ1-1	CASSGQGKNTEAFF
TRBV11-2	TRBJ1-1	CASSLVGTGTEAFF
TRBV3-1/TRBV3-2	TRBJ1-4	CASRNEATNEKLFF
TRBV27	TRBJ2-2	CASMTRGLWAGELFF
TRBV7-3	TRBJ2-1	CASSLDSRSYNEQFF
TRBV7-6	TRBJ2-7	CASSRAAAYEQYF
TRBV9	TRBJ2-2	CASSEGGLPTGELFF
TRBV19	TRBJ2-2	CASSIDLAFLAGGPSTGELFF
TRBV6-2/TRBV6-3	TRBJ2-3	CASSAGLRSTDTQYF
TRBV19	TRBJ2-7	CATKQGATYEQYF
TRBV27	TRBJ2-7	CASSFGDRAYEQYF
TRBV6-1	TRBJ2-4	CASSEGQAGLGNIQYF
TRBV4-3	TRBJ2-7	CASSQGYAGNYEQYF
TRBV13	TRBJ2-3	CASSLRLAGITDTQYF
TRBV24-1	TRBJ2-7	CATSEQGYEQYF
TRBV6-4	TRBJ2-7	CASSERRVQLEQYF
TRBV2	TRBJ2-1	CASSEGWGGTRSYNEQFF
TRBV7-3	TRBJ2-3	CASSLEGRGGTDTQYF
TRBV29-1	TRBJ2-1	CSVEKDREYEQFF
TRBV5-8	TRBJ2-1	CASSFLSSGPYNEQFF
TRBV28	TRBJ1-1	CASRDAGTPNTEAFF
TRBV24-1	TRBJ2-7	CATSDPTSGRYEQYF
TRBV15	TRBJ2-3	CATSRDRGRVGDTQYF
TRBV5-4	TRBJ2-1	CASSFLLAGVGNEQFF
TRBV5-1	TRBJ2-1	CASSLELHLSSYNEQFF
TRBV29-1	TRBJ2-7	CSGRQGPYEQYF
TRBV29-1	TRBJ2-7	CSVEEGLAGGYYEQYF
TRBV9	TRBJ2-5	CASSVGWNSGFGTQYF
TRBV5-8	TRBJ1-5	CASSPGTGGIHQPQHF
TRBV7-2	TRBJ1-1	CASSADRERNTEAFF
TRBV7-2	TRBJ2-3	CASSFTPGLAGDAQYF
TRBV21-1	TRBJ1-2	CAARDTPNYGYTF
TRBV19	TRBJ1-2	CASSPDRLDGYTF
TRBV29-1	TRBJ2-1	CSGGSSYNEQFF
TRBV29-1	TRBJ2-7	CSVTGGGGEQYF
TRBV10-2	TRBJ2-1	CASQLGGGYNEQFF
TRBV11-2	TRBJ2-1	CASSLLWGQAGGEQFF
TRBV27	TRBJ2-7	CASSLRQGNPPYEQYF
TRBV28	TRBJ1-2	CASRLTGVKSGYTF
TRBV3-1/TRBV3-2	TRBJ1-2	CASSQGPGDGYTF
TRBV28	TRBJ1-2	CASRDSGYTF
TRBV19	TRBJ2-1	CASSTTGDYNEQFF
TRBV25-1	TRBJ1-6	CASSESGSGISQPLHF
TRBV7-2	TRBJ2-7	CASSSGTAVDGEQYF